Listed below are T cell receptor beta chains from one sample, sequenced in a study of shared clonotypes between healthy human individuals. Measured with immunoSEQ multiplex PCR; TCRdb has only the in-frame clones, and not every one. The sample records roughly 2,000,000 clones, roughly 94% being singletons. The sequencing input was naive CD8+ T cells sorted from blood. All receptors come from a man between 18 and 29 years old in good health. The CDR3 runs from the conserved cysteine through the conserved F or W. A D gene is named only where the DNA matches it firmly. The size entry is marked missing in some rows and otherwise reads once, few, many or a size class.

clone_size	v_call	d_call	j_call	cdr3_nt	cdr3_aa
-	TRBV5-1	TRBD1	TRBJ2-7	TGCGCCAGCAAGGGGGCCAGCTCCTACGAGCAGTACTTC	CASKGASSYEQYF
-	TRBV7-9	-	TRBJ2-7	TGTGCCAGCAGCGGGAGAAATTCCTACGAGCAGTACTTC	CASSGRNSYEQYF
-	TRBV5-4	TRBD1	TRBJ2-7	TGTGCCAGCAGCTGGTCGACAGGGGGGGTCTACGAGCAGTACTTC	CASSWSTGGVYEQYF
-	TRBV2	-	TRBJ2-5	TGTGCCAGCAGTGAACCTTTCAGTCAAGAGACCCAGTACTTC	CASSEPFSQETQYF
-	TRBV4-3	-	TRBJ2-1	TGCGCCAGCAGCCAAGATCAGGCCGATGAGCAGTTCTTC	CASSQDQADEQFF
-	TRBV27	TRBD1	TRBJ1-1	TGTGCCAGCAGTCTCGGATCCGGGACAGGGGGCCGGAAGGAAGCTTTCTTT	CASSLGSGTGGRKEAFF
-	TRBV10-3	TRBD2	TRBJ2-7	TGTGCCATCAGTGGGACTAGCGAGTCCTACGAGCAGTACTTC	CAISGTSESYEQYF
-	TRBV5-6	-	TRBJ1-2	TGTGCCAGCAGCTTTGTATTAATGGTGGGCTACACCTTC	CASSFVLMVGYTF
-	TRBV9	TRBD1	TRBJ2-2	TGTGCCAGCAGCGGGACAGGGGGGGACACCGGGGAGCTGTTTTTT	CASSGTGGDTGELFF
few	TRBV9	TRBD1	TRBJ2-7	TGTGCCAGCAGCTTTGACACAGGGGGCATTGACGAGCAGTACTTC	CASSFDTGGIDEQYF
-	TRBV4-1	-	TRBJ2-3	TGCGCCAGCAGCCTCTCAGGGGCAGATACGCAGTATTTT	CASSLSGADTQYF
-	TRBV9	-	TRBJ2-7	TGTGCCAGCAGCGTGGCGATTGAGGAAACCTACGAGCAGTACTTC	CASSVAIEETYEQYF
-	TRBV6-6	-	TRBJ2-3	TGTGCCAGCAGCCCGAGCGGATACACAGATACGCAGTATTTT	CASSPSGYTDTQYF
-	TRBV28	-	TRBJ2-6	TGTGCCAGCAGTTCTCCGGGACGGCGACAAGGGGGGGCCAACGTCCTGACTTTC	CASSSPGRRQGGANVLTF
-	TRBV27	TRBD1	TRBJ1-1	TGTGCCAGCAGTTTATCGGGGACAGGGGGGACTGAAGCTTTCTTT	CASSLSGTGGTEAFF
once	TRBV29-1	-	TRBJ2-7	TGCAGCGTTGAGGTCAGGGCAGGGCCCTACGAGCAGTACTTC	CSVEVRAGPYEQYF
-	TRBV9	TRBD2	TRBJ2-2	TGTGCCAGCAATTTAGCGGGAGGCACCGGGGAGCTGTTTTTT	CASNLAGGTGELFF
-	TRBV28	-	TRBJ1-5	TGTGCCAGCAGTTTATTCATCTCGGACACGCCGAATCAGCCCCAGCATTTT	CASSLFISDTPNQPQHF
-	TRBV5-6	-	TRBJ2-1	TGTGCCAGCAGCTTGCTGGGTAGCCCCTACAATGAGCAGTTCTTC	CASSLLGSPYNEQFF
-	TRBV5-4	-	TRBJ2-2	TGTGCCAGCAGCCCCCCATCCGGGGAGCTGTTTTTT	CASSPPSGELFF
-	TRBV5-1	TRBD2	TRBJ2-3	TGCGCCAGCAGCCCAGGACTAGCGGGACAAACTAGCACAGATACGCAGTATTTT	CASSPGLAGQTSTDTQYF
-	TRBV23-1	-	TRBJ2-4	TGCGCCAGCAAGAGTTGGAGTAGACCTCTAGCCAAAAACATTCAGTACTTC	CASKSWSRPLAKNIQYF
-	TRBV27	TRBD2	TRBJ2-7	TGTGCCAGCAGACTAGCGGGGGGCACCTACGAGCAGTACTTC	CASRLAGGTYEQYF
-	TRBV27	TRBD2	TRBJ2-7	TGTGCCAGCAGTCCGAATAGCGGGGTTGCGCTCTACGAGCAGTACTTC	CASSPNSGVALYEQYF
-	TRBV7-9	TRBD2	TRBJ2-3	TGTGCCAGCAGCTTACTAGCGGGGGGGCCAGGAGATACGCAGTATTTT	CASSLLAGGPGDTQYF
-	TRBV7-9	-	TRBJ1-5	TGTGCCAGCAGCTTAAGCACAGCAAATCAGCCCCAGCATTTT	CASSLSTANQPQHF
-	TRBV2	TRBD1	TRBJ1-6	TGTGCCAGCAGTGATGAAGGACAGGGGATTCTTGATAATTCACCCCTCCACTTT	CASSDEGQGILDNSPLHF
-	TRBV4-1	-	TRBJ1-2	TGCGCCAGCAGCCAAACTGGACCGTTGGATGGCTACACCTTC	CASSQTGPLDGYTF
-	TRBV30	TRBD1	TRBJ2-7	TGTGCCGGACAGGACAGGGAACACTACGAGCAGTACTTC	CAGQDREHYEQYF
-	TRBV5-6	-	TRBJ2-7	TGTGCCAGCAGCCCTGACAGGCTTTATCACGAGCAGTACTTC	CASSPDRLYHEQYF
-	TRBV10-3	TRBD1	TRBJ2-7	TGTGCCATCAGTGAGAAGGGACAGGGGATAACCTACGAGCAGTACTTC	CAISEKGQGITYEQYF
-	TRBV7-9	-	TRBJ2-3	TGTGCCAGCAGCTTAATGATAGATACGCAGTATTTT	CASSLMIDTQYF
few	TRBV9	-	TRBJ2-2	TGTGCCAGCAGCGTAGGGGGGTCGAACACCGGGGAGCTGTTTTTT	CASSVGGSNTGELFF
-	TRBV6-5	-	TRBJ2-7	TGTGCCAGCAGTTACGGCGAGGGGCTTGAGCAGTACTTC	CASSYGEGLEQYF
-	TRBV10-3	-	TRBJ2-5	TGTGCCATCAGTGACCTTGACAGCCTCCAAGAGACCCAGTACTTC	CAISDLDSLQETQYF
-	TRBV21-1	-	TRBJ2-1	TGTGCCAGCAGCAAACTCGTTCTAAGAAGCGGCTACAATGAGCAGTTCTTC	CASSKLVLRSGYNEQFF
-	TRBV11-2	-	TRBJ2-2	TGTGCCAGCAGCTTCAGCCTCGACACCGGGGAGCTGTTTTTT	CASSFSLDTGELFF
-	TRBV13	-	TRBJ2-7	TGTGCCAGCAGCTTGGGGGGCCTAAGCTCCTACGAGCAGTACTTC	CASSLGGLSSYEQYF
-	TRBV27	-	TRBJ1-5	TGTGCCAGCAGCCCAGGGGTTAGCAATCAGCCCCAGCATTTT	CASSPGVSNQPQHF
-	TRBV6-5	TRBD2	TRBJ2-1	TGTGCCAGCAGTTACTCTAGCGGGGGGGCCAATGAGCAGTTCTTC	CASSYSSGGANEQFF
-	TRBV27	-	TRBJ2-7	TGTGCCAGCAGTATCGGGCGTTCCTACGAGCAGTACTTC	CASSIGRSYEQYF
-	TRBV4-2	TRBD1	TRBJ2-7	TGTGCCAGCAGCCAAGATCGAATCGGGACAGGGCGCTACGAGCAGTACTTC	CASSQDRIGTGRYEQYF
-	TRBV4-1	TRBD1	TRBJ1-2	TGCGCCAGCAGCCTAAGACAGGGAGAGGGCTACACCTTC	CASSLRQGEGYTF